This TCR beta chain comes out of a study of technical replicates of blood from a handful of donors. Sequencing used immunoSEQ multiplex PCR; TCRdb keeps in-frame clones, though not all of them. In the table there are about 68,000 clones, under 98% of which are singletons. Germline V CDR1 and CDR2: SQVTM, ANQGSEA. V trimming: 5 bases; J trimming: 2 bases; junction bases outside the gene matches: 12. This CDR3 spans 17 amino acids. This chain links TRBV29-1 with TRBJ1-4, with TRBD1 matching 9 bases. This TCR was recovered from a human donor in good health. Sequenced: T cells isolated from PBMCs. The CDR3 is CSVTGTGTETTNEKLFF. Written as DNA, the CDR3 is TGCAGCGTTACCGGGACAGGGACTGAAACGACTAATGAAAAACTGTTTTTT.